A single sample is the source of the 24 T cell receptor beta chains below, sequenced in a study of blood T cells in healthy people across ages. The second PCR ran roughly 6 to 11 cycles with a sample-barcoded 5' primer and J-beta primers. TCRdb used MiXCR to reprocess the 5' RACE reads, holding one entry per CDR3 protein. Here the sample spans some 780,000 distinct CDR3 sequences, around 50% being singletons. The material sequenced was blood. The receptors originated from a man aged 35-49 years in good health.

The rearrangement joins TRBV6-1 to TRBJ2-3; D possibly corresponds to TRBD2 (7 bases). The germline CDR1 and CDR2 sequences are MNHNS and SASEGT. The CDR3 extends over 16 amino acids. V gave up 6 bases and J gave up 6 bases, with 22 bases separating them. CDR3 residues: CASSKVFGGPEDTQYF. The CDR3 DNA reads TGTGCCAGCAGCAAGGTTTTCGGGGGGCCAGAGGATACGCAGTATTTT.

With respect to this clonotype: The junction departs from germline at one end; a sequencing error may be responsible. The V call is TRBV7-3, the J call TRBJ2-3, with 12 positions matching TRBD2. The CDR3 length is 15 residues. Germline loops: CDR1 SGHTA, CDR2 FQGTGA. The CDR3 DNA is TGTGCCAGCAGCTTGACTAGCGGGAGACCAGATACGCGGTATTTT. This gives the protein CASSLTSGRPDTRYF. Drawing the rest from reference TRBV7-3 and TRBJ2-3, the complete variable domain is GAGVSQTPSNKVTEKGKYVELRCDPISGHTALYWYRQSLGQGPEFLIYFQGTGAADDSGLPNDRFFAVRPEGSVSTLKIQRTERGDSAVYLCASSLTSGRPDTRYFGPGTRLTVL.

The chain has TRBV7-3 and TRBJ2-2; D gene ambiguous. Germline V lookup: CDR1 SGHTA, CDR2 FQGTGA. V lost 3 bases to trimming and J lost 8 bases, with 10 bases between them. The CDR3 contains 13 residues. The CDR3 coding sequence is TGTGCCAGCAGCTTTTCGACCACTGGGGAGCTGTTTTTT. Translating gives CASSFSTTGELFF.

V is TRBV27 and J is TRBJ1-2; D perhaps matches TRBD1 (6 bases). The CDR3 has 18 residues. The ends were cut back, 6 bases at V and 8 bases at J, with 31 bases in the middle. CDR1 and CDR2 (germline): MNHEY, SMNVEV (reference sequence). The chain's CDR3 is CASSPIGGMAGATRGYTF. The CDR3, as DNA: TGTGCCAGCAGCCCAATAGGGGGAATGGCAGGGGCTACTCGCGGCTACACCTTC.

This clonotype was observed a few times. The J gene is TRBJ1-6, the V gene TRBV11-2; possible D gene TRBD1, 6 bases. The CDR3 runs to 15 residues. The germline CDR1 and CDR2 sequences are SGHAT and FQNNGV. V was trimmed by 6 bases and J by 10 bases, leaving 19 bases between them. The CDR3 loop reads CASRPLQGFGSPLHF. The CDR3, as DNA: TGTGCCAGCAGGCCCTTACAGGGATTCGGATCACCCCTCCACTTT.

The chain is built from TRBV28 and TRBJ2-6; unclear D gene. Trimming shortened V by 8 bases and J by 0 bases, and 8 bases separated the two germline ends. Germline CDR1 reads MDHEN; CDR2 reads SYDVKM. The CDR3 totals 14 residues. The CDR3 loop is CASCISSGANVLTF. DNA for the CDR3: TGTGCCAGCTGTATTAGCTCTGGGGCCAACGTCCTGACTTTC.

V usage is TRBV28 and J usage is TRBJ2-1; 13 nucleotides line up with TRBD2. The DNA end is a closer match to TRBJ2-7, so the J assignment may be wrong. The germline CDR1 and CDR2 sequences are MDHEN and SYDVKM. The CDR3 sequence is 18 residues long. CDR3 nucleotide sequence: TGTGCCAGCAGGTCCGGGACTAGCGGGATCCGCTCCTACAATGAGCAGTACTTC. Translating it yields CASRSGTSGIRSYNEQYF.

There are a few counts of this clonotype. The V gene is TRBV7-3, the J gene TRBJ2-3, with TRBD1 as a possible D gene (6 bases). Germline assignment: CDR1 SGHTA and CDR2 FQGTGA. This CDR3 is built from 15 residues. Trimming took 2 bases from V and 3 from J, leaving 12 bases between them. CDR3 residues: CASSLQGFGTDTQYF. CDR3 nucleotide sequence: TGTGCCAGCAGCTTACAGGGGTTCGGGACAGATACGCAGTATTTT.

The gene calls are TRBV15 and TRBJ2-5; D is perhaps TRBD1 or TRBD2 (5 bases each). Trimming took off 9 bases at V and 5 bases at J, with 16 bases between the two ends. Germline CDR1 LNHNV, CDR2 YYDKDF (reference sequence). The CDR3 sequence is 13 residues long. The CDR3 bases are TGTGCCACGGGACCACAAAACGGGGAGACCCAGTACTTC. It encodes CATGPQNGETQYF.

This chain links TRBV20-1 with TRBJ1-6; D is undetermined. The germline V and J ends were trimmed by 7 bases and 0 bases, with 10 bases remaining between them. The V gene's germline CDR1 is DFQATT and CDR2 SNEGSKA (reference sequence). The CDR3 runs to 14 residues. Here the CDR3 DNA reads TGCAGTGGAGTGGAGAGCTCCTATAATTCACCCCTCCACTTT. It is translated as CSGVESSYNSPLHF.

The chain employs TRBV7-2 and TRBJ2-5; D is uncertain. The CDR3 has 15 residues. Germline lookup yields CDR1 SGHTA and CDR2 FQGNSA. V was pared by 5 bases and J by 2 bases, with 15 bases between. CDR3 sequence: CASSTYSNAQETQYF. For the CDR3, the DNA is TGTGCCAGCAGCACATACTCGAACGCACAAGAGACCCAGTACTTC.

This clonotype was picked up a small number of times. The chain recombines TRBV7-2 with TRBJ1-4; weak D call: TRBD1 (6 bases). CDR1 and CDR2 (germline): SGHTA, FQGNSA. Trimming shortened V by 1 base and J by 15 bases, and 21 bases separated the two germline ends. The CDR3 sequence is 15 residues long. Written as DNA, the CDR3 is TGTGCCAGCAGCTTAGAAAGCACAGGGAGGGGTCTGATGTTTTTT. It specifies CASSLESTGRGLMFF. The full variable domain, with the rest looked up from reference TRBV7-2 and TRBJ1-4, is GAGVSQSPSNKVTEKGKDVELRCDPISGHTALYWYRQSLGQGLEFLIYFQGNSAPDKSGLPSDRFSAERTGGSVSTLTIQRTQQEDSAVYLCASSLESTGRGLMFFGSGTQLSVL.

V usage is TRBV6-1 and J usage is TRBJ2-6; either TRBD1 or TRBD2 may fit D (5 bases each). Trimming pared 6 bases from V and 0 bases from J, leaving 15 bases between. The CDR3 consists of 17 residues. From germline, CDR1 is MNHNS and CDR2 SASEGT. CDR3 loop: CASSRALAGSGANVLTF. CDR3 nucleotide sequence: TGTGCCAGCAGCAGGGCACTCGCGGGCTCTGGGGCCAACGTCCTGACTTTC.

This sequence joins TRBV4-1 and TRBJ2-1, with D hard to call. Germline lookup yields CDR1 MGHRA and CDR2 YSYEKL. Trimming pared 1 base from V and 8 bases from J, leaving 6 bases between. The CDR3 consists of 12 residues. CDR3: CASSQVWDEQFF. The DNA for the CDR3 is TGCGCCAGCAGCCAAGTGTGGGATGAGCAGTTCTTC.

V and J are TRBV29-1 and TRBJ2-1, with 7 bases identical to TRBD2. The CDR3 runs to 14 residues. V shed 3 bases and J 7 bases; nucleotides not matched to a gene: 9. Germline values: CDR1 SQVTM, CDR2 ANQGSEA. In DNA form, the CDR3 reads TGCAGCGTTGAGGGCTTTGCGGGAGATAATGAGCAGTTCTTC. Protein sequence: CSVEGFAGDNEQFF.

The rearrangement uses TRBV25-1 and TRBJ1-1; D is ambiguous. V was trimmed by 4 bases and J by 1 base, leaving 10 bases between them. Looked up from germline, CDR1 is MGHDK and CDR2 is SYGVNS. This CDR3 region has 14 residues. This CDR3 is CASSGHGTNTEAFF. The DNA of the CDR3 is TGTGCCAGCAGTGGCCACGGAACGAACACTGAAGCTTTCTTT. Combining the CDR3 with reference TRBV25-1 and TRBJ1-1 gives the whole variable domain EADIYQTPRYLVIGTGKKITLECSQTMGHDKMYWYQQDPGMELHLIHYSYGVNSTEKGDLSSESTVSRIRTEHFPLTLESARPSHTSQYLCASSGHGTNTEAFFGQGTRLTVV.

This clonotype was detected once. The gene calls are TRBV28 and TRBJ2-6; D is perhaps TRBD2 (5 bases). Germline-derived CDR1 and CDR2 are MDHEN and SYDVKM. This CDR3 is built from 18 residues. Trimming removed 3 bases from V and 4 bases from J, with 19 bases in between. CDR3: CASSFDYARAPGANVLTF. DNA of the CDR3: TGTGCCAGCAGTTTTGACTACGCACGGGCACCAGGGGCCAACGTCCTGACTTTC.

This CDR3 is CASKGHPSNQPQHF. The CDR3 coding sequence is TGTGCCAGCAAAGGCCACCCTAGCAATCAGCCCCAGCATTTT. The chain joins TRBV6-1 to TRBJ1-5; D is uncertain. This CDR3 is 14 amino acids long. Trimming took 7 bases from V and 0 from J, leaving 10 bases between them. The germline V gene has CDR1 MNHNS and CDR2 SASEGT.

V gene TRBV6-1 combines with J gene TRBJ2-5; 8 bases align to TRBD2. This CDR3 region has 15 residues. Trimming at V came to 1 base and at J to 7 bases, leaving 8 bases not matched to a gene. Germline V gene sequence: CDR1 MNHNS, CDR2 SASEGT. The CDR3 DNA follows: TGTGCCAGCAGTGAAGGCTCTAGCCGGGAGGGGACCCAGTACTTC. It codes for CASSEGSSREGTQYF.

The V call is TRBV6-5, the J call TRBJ2-5; D uncertain. Between the trimmed V and J ends, which lost 2 bases and 4 bases, there was a span of 11 bases. This CDR3 spans 14 amino acids. The germline V gene encodes CDR1 MNHEY and CDR2 SVGAGI. The CDR3 here is CASSYAYPRETQYF. CDR3 DNA: TGTGCCAGCAGTTACGCATACCCACGAGAGACCCAGTACTTC.

The rearrangement links TRBV12-3 or TRBV12-4 to TRBJ2-4, with D maybe TRBD1 (6 bases). TRBJ2-7 matches the DNA end more closely, so the J call is doubtful. This CDR3 comprises 15 residues. This CDR3 is CASQNSGESLYEQYF. In DNA form, the CDR3 reads TGTGCCAGCCAAAATTCAGGGGAATCTCTCTACGAGCAGTACTTC.

The table lists this clonotype with a few counts. The CDR3 sequence: CSVERPGAGGPSREQYF. CDR3 DNA sequence: TGCAGCGTTGAACGACCTGGAGCGGGAGGGCCCTCTAGAGAGCAGTACTTC. The chain has TRBV29-1 and TRBJ2-5; 10 bases match TRBD2. CDR1 is SQVTM, CDR2 ANQGSEA, per germline. With V trimmed by 2 bases and J by 11 bases, 20 bases remained unmatched. This CDR3 spans 17 amino acids.

The rearrangement links TRBV2 to TRBJ2-7; maybe TRBD1 (6 bases). V was cut by 5 bases and J by 3 bases, with 17 bases left in between. CDR1 and CDR2 from the germline V gene are SNHLY and FYNNEI. The CDR3 extends over 15 amino acids. This chain's CDR3 is CASSPETGNGYEQYF. The CDR3 coding sequence is TGTGCCAGCAGTCCCGAAACAGGGAACGGCTACGAGCAGTACTTC.

The chain is built from TRBV5-6 and TRBJ2-6; D is undetermined. Germline V gives CDR1 SGHDT, CDR2 YYEEEE. The CDR3 sequence is 17 residues long. Trimming stripped 4 bases from V and 0 bases from J, with 14 bases between. CDR3 sequence (DNA): TGTGCCAGCAGCCCGACGAGGTGGAACTCTGGGGCCAACGTCCTGACTTTC. Its translation is CASSPTRWNSGANVLTF.